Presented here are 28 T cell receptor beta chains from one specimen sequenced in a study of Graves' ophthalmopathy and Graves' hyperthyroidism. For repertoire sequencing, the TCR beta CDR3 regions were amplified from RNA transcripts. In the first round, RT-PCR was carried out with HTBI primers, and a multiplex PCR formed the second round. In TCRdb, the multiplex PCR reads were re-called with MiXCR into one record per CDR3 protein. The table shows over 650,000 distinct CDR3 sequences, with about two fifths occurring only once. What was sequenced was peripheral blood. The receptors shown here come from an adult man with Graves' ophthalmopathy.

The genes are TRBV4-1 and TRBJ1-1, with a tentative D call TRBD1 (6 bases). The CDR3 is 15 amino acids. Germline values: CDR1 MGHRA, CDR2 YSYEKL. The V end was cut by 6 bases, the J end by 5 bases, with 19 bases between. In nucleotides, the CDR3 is TGCGCCAGCAGACAGATCGGGGGCAGGGAGACTGAAGCTTTCTTT. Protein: CASRQIGGRETEAFF.

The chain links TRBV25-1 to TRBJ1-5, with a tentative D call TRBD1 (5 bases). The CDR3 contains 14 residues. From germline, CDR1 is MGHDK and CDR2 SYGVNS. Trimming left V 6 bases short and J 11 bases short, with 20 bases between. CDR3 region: CASSPPGGGETQHF. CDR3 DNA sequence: TGTGCCAGCAGCCCCCCCGGGGGAGGGGAGACCCAGCATTTT.

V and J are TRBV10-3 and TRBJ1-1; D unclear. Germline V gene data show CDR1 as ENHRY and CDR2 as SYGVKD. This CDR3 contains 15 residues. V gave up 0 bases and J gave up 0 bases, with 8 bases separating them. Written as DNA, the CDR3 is TGTGCCATCAGTGAGTCTGCAGGACTGAACACTGAAGCTTTCTTT. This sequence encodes CAISESAGLNTEAFF.

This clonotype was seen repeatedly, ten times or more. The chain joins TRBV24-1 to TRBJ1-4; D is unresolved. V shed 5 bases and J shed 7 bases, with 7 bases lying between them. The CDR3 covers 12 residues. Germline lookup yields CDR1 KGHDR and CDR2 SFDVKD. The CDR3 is CATSARGEKLFF. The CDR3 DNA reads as TGTGCCACCAGTGCCCGGGGTGAAAAACTGTTTTTT.

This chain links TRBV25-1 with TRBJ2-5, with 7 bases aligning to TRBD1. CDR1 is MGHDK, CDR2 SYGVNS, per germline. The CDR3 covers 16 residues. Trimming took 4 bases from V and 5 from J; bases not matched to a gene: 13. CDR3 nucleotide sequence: TGTGCCAGCAGTGTTATTTTCCGGGACAGTAGGGAGACCCAGTACTTC. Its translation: CASSVIFRDSRETQYF.

The CDR3 DNA reads as TGTGCCAGCAGTGATTTGGTAGATACGCAGTATTTT. It translates to CASSDLVDTQYF. This chain links TRBV2 with TRBJ2-3, with no clear D. The CDR3 sequence is 12 residues long. The germline V gene has CDR1 SNHLY and CDR2 FYNNEI. The germline V and J ends were trimmed by 3 bases and 5 bases, with 6 bases remaining between them.

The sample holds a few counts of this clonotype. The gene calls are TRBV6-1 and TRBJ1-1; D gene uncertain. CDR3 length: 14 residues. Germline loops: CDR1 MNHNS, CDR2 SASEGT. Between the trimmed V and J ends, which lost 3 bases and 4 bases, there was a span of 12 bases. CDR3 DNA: TGTGCCAGCAGTGAGGCCCTCTTAGGCACTGAAGCTTTCTTT. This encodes CASSEALLGTEAFF.

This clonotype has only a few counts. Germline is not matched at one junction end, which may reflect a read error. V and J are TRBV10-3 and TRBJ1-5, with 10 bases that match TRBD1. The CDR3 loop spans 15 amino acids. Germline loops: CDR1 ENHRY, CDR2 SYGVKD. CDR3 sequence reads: CASSYSRDRGQPQHF. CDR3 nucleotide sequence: TGTGCCAGCAGTTACTCGAGGGACAGGGGTCAGCCCCAGCATTTT.

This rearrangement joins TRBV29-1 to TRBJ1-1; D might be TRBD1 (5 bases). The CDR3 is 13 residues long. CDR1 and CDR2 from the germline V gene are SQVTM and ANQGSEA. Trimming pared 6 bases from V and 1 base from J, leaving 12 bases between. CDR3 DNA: TGCAGCGTCTCCGGGACGGCGAACACTGAAGCTTTCTTT. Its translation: CSVSGTANTEAFF. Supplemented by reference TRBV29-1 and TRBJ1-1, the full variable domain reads SAVISQKPSRDICQRGTSLTIQCQVDSQVTMMFWYRQQPGQSLTLIATANQGSEATYESGFVIDKFPISRPNLTFSTLTVSNMSPEDSSIYLCSVSGTANTEAFFGQGTRLTVV.

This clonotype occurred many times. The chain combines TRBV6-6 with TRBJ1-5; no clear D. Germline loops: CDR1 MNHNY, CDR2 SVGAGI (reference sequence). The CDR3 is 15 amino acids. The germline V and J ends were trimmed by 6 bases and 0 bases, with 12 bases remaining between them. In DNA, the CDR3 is TGTGCCAGCAGCCAATTCCTACCTAGCAATCAGCCCCAGCATTTT. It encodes CASSQFLPSNQPQHF.

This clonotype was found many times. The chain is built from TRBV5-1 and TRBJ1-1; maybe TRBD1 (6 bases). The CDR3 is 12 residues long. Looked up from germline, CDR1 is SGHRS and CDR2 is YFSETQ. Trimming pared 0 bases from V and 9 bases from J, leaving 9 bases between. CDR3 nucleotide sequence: TGCGCCAGCAGCTTGGAAGGGACACAAGCTTTCTTT. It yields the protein CASSLEGTQAFF.

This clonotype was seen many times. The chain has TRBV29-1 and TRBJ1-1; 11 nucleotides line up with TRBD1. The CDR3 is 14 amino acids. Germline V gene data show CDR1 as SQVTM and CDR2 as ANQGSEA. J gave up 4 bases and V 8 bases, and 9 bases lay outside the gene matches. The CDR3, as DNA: TGCAGCTCCCGGACAGGGGGCTCGAGCACTGAAGCTTTCTTT. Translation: CSSRTGGSSTEAFF.

CDR3 protein: CASSRGLAGGPYGANVLTF. The CDR3, as DNA: TGTGCCAGCAGCCGAGGGTTAGCGGGGGGGCCGTATGGGGCCAACGTCCTGACTTTC. This chain joins TRBV11-2 and TRBJ2-6; 11 bases agree with TRBD2. V dropped 5 bases and J dropped 3; count of bases not matched to a gene: 12. Per the germline V gene, CDR1 is SGHAT and CDR2 is FQNNGV. The length of the CDR3 is 19 residues.

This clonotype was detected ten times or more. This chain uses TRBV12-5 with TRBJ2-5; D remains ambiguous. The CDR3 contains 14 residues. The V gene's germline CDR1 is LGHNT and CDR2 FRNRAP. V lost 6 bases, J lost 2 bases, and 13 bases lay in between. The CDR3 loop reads CASGLGRLQETQYF. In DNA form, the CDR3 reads TGTGCTAGTGGCCTCGGACGCCTACAAGAGACCCAGTACTTC.

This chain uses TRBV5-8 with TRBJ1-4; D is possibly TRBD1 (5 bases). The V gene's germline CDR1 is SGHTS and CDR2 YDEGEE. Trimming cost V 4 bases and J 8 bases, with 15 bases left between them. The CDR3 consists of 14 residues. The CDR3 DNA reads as TGTGCCAGCAGCCAGTGGGGAGGGGACGAAAAACTGTTTTTT. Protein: CASSQWGGDEKLFF.

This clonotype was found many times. CDR3 sequence reads: CASSRTGLAGGPDYEQYF. In DNA form, the CDR3 reads TGTGCCAGCAGCCGCACCGGACTAGCGGGAGGGCCCGACTACGAGCAGTACTTC. The V call is TRBV7-3, the J call TRBJ2-7, with 15 nucleotides matching TRBD2. Per germline, CDR1 SGHTA and CDR2 FQGTGA. Losses at the gene ends were 5 bases for V and 3 bases for J; bases not matched to a gene: 11. This CDR3 has 18 amino acids.

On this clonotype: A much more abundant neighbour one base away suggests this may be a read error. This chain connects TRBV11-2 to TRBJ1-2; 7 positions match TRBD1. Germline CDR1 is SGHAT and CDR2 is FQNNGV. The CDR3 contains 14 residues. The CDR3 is CAGSLQGTPYGYTF. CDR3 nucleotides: TGTGCCGGCAGCTTACAGGGGACCCCCTATGGCTACACCTTC.

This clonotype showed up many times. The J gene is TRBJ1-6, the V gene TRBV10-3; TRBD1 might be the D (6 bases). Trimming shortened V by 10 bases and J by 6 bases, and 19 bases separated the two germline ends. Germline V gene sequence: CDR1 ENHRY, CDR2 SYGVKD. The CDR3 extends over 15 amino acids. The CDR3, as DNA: TGTGCCAGCAGCCCGCGACAGGTTTCTAATTCACCCCTCCACTTT. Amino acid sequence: CASSPRQVSNSPLHF.

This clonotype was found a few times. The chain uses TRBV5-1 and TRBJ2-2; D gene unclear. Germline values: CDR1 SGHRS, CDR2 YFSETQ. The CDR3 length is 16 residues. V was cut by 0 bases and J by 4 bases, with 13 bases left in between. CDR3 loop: CASSLEIGASTGELFF. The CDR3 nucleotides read TGCGCCAGCAGCTTGGAGATCGGAGCAAGCACCGGGGAGCTGTTTTTT.

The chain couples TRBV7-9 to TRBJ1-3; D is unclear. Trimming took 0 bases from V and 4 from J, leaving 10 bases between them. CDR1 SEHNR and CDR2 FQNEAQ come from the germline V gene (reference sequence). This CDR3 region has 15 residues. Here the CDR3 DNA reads TGTGCCAGCAGCTTAGCGTATCTGGCGGGAAACACCATATATTTT. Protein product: CASSLAYLAGNTIYF.

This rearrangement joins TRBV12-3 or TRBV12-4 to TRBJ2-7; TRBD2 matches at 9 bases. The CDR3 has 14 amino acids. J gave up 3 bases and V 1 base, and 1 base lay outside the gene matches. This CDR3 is CASSLVSGGYEQYF. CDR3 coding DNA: TGTGCCAGCAGTTTAGTTAGCGGGGGCTACGAGCAGTACTTC.

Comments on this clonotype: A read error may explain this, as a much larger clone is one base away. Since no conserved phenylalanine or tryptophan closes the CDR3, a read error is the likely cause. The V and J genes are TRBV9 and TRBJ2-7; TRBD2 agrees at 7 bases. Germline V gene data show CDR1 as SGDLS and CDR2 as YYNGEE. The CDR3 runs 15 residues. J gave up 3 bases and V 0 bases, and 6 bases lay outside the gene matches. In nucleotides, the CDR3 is TGTGCCAGCAGCGTAGGTTTAGCGGGCGGCTACGAGCAGTACCTC. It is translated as CASSVGLAGGYEQYL.

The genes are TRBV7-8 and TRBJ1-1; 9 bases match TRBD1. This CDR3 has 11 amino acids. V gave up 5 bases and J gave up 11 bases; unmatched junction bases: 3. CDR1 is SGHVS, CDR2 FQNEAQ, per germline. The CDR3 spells CASSMTGGAFF. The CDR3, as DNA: TGTGCCAGCAGCATGACAGGGGGGGCTTTCTTT.

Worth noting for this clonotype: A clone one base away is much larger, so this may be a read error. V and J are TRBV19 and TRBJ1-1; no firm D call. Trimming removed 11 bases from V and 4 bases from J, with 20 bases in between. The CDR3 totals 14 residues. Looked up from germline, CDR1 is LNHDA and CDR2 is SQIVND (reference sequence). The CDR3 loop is CAGIGSRVSTEAFF. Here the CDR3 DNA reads TGTGCCGGTATAGGGAGTCGAGTGAGCACTGAAGCTTTCTTT.

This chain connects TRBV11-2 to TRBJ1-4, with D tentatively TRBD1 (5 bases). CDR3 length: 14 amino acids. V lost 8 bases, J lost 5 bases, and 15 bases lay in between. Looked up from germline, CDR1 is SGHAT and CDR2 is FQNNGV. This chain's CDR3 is CASQIGGYNEKLFF. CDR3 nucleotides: TGTGCCAGCCAAATCGGGGGGTACAATGAAAAACTGTTTTTT.

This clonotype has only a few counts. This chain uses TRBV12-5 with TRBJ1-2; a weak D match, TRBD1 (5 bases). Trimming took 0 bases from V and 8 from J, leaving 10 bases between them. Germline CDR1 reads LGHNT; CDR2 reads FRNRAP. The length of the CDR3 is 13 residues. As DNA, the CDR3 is TGTGCTAGTGGTTTGGTACGAAGGGACGGCTACACCTTC. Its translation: CASGLVRRDGYTF.

Here the CDR3 reads CASSQVGGFFKAETQYF. In DNA, the CDR3 is TGTGCCAGCAGCCAAGTTGGAGGATTCTTTAAGGCGGAGACCCAGTACTTC. The gene calls are TRBV4-2 and TRBJ2-5, with a weak D call TRBD2 (5 bases). V shed 1 base and J shed 5 bases, with 20 bases lying between them. CDR3 length equals 17 residues. The germline V gene encodes CDR1 LGHNA and CDR2 YNFKEQ.

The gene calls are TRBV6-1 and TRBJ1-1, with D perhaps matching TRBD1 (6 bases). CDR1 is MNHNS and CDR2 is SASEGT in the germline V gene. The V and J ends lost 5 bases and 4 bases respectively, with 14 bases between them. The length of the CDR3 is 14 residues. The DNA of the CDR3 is TGTGCCAGCAGTTATAACAGGGAAACCACTGAAGCTTTCTTT. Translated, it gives CASSYNRETTEAFF.